The clone carrying this TCR beta chain appeared many times. Its antigen remains unknown. Germline V gives CDR1 LNHNV, CDR2 YYDKDF (reference sequence). V was shortened by 7 bases and J by 4 bases, with 13 bases between the two germline ends. The length of the CDR3 is 13 residues. Time point: sample taken at primary tumor resection. Untreated early-stage non-small cell lung cancer patients, around 72 in total, were the donors. TCRs were sequenced from unsorted whole RNA of tumor, nontumor lung or PBMC. This sample is drawn from a study of spatial heterogeneity in lung cancer. General observations from the study: TCRs found ubiquitously expanded in tumor appeared in blood more at resection than at follow-up.

TCRdb reanalysed the 5' RACE reads using MiXCR and keeps one entry per CDR3 protein. The table has fewer than 45,000 distinct CDR3 sequences, about 6.5% seen once. J is TRBJ1-1 and V is TRBV15; TRBD1 might be the D (6 bases). This TCR was recovered from a female donor with early-stage non-small cell lung cancer. Here the sequenced sample was PBMCs, taken at surgery. CDR3 sequence: CATTTRGGTEAFF. In DNA form, the CDR3 reads TGTGCCACCACAACGAGGGGGGGCACTGAAGCTTTCTTT.